Each of the 26 T cell receptor beta chains below was sequenced from the same sample in a study of regulatory T cells in long-lasting Graves disease (dated by TCRdb to the early 2020s). The library was generated by multiplex PCR. Sequenced using an Illumina HiSeq 4000. To build TCR beta libraries, CDR3 regions were amplified by Arm-PCR using iRepertoire HTBI primers. TCRdb reanalyzed the raw reads on its own, using fastp at Q25 for trimming and MiXCR for clone calling, and kept in-frame beta chains. Each record represents a unique CDR3 protein, reported with the most common genes and DNA among its rows. This sample lists 400,000 to 500,000 distinct CDR3 sequences; over 20% were detected once. The ten largest clones represent roughly an eighth of the sample. Explained via the paper, the time point label denotes: persistent/refractory GD, antithyroid drugs over 5 years with positive TRAb. RNA was extracted from PBMCs in TRIzol for both TCR sequencing and RNA sequencing.

The source was peripheral blood mononuclear cells (PBMCs), collected when the disease was refractory, from a patient treated with antithyroid drugs. The receptors stem from a female donor with Graves disease.

As regards this clonotype: A much larger clone lies a single base off, so this may be a read error. V usage is TRBV6-2 or TRBV6-3 and J usage is TRBJ2-7; 10 bases fit TRBD1. Germline-derived CDR1 and CDR2 are MNHEY and SVGEGT. CDR3 length: 13 amino acids. Trimming took 8 bases from V and 9 from J; bases not matched to a gene: 10. The CDR3 loop is CASGPGTGVGQYF. CDR3 DNA: TGTGCCAGCGGTCCCGGGACAGGGGTCGGGCAGTACTTC.

This clonotype has ten or more counts. The gene calls are TRBV6-1 and TRBJ2-5; TRBD2 matches 16 bases. The V gene end was trimmed by 6 bases and the J gene end by 1 base; junction bases not matched to a gene: 20. The CDR3 length is 22 residues. Germline V CDR1 and CDR2: MNHNS, SASEGT. CDR3 nucleotides: TGTGCCAGCAGGTCCCTTTATGGGACTAGCGGGAGGGACCCGCTCCCCCAAGAGACCCAGTACTTC. Protein product: CASRSLYGTSGRDPLPQETQYF.

As to this clonotype: A read error may be the cause here, since a much bigger clone is one base away. The rearrangement uses TRBV14 and TRBJ1-2; 9 bases map to TRBD1. The CDR3 is made up of 14 amino acids. V shed 3 bases, J shed 9 bases, and the junction held 8 bases outside the gene matches. Germline V gene lookup returns CDR1 SGHDN and CDR2 FVKESK. CDR3 DNA sequence: TGTGCCAGCAGCCAGTCCAGGACAGGGGTTAGCTACACCTTC. Translated, it gives CASSQSRTGVSYTF.

CDR3 DNA sequence: TGCAGCGGTCTTTACAATGAGCAGTTCTTC. This codes for CSGLYNEQFF. This rearrangement joins TRBV29-1 to TRBJ2-1; D uncertain. Germline-derived CDR1 and CDR2 are SQVTM and ANQGSEA. The CDR3 consists of 10 residues. Trimming stripped 7 bases from V and 4 bases from J, with 5 bases between.

Worth noting for this clonotype: An end of the junction differs from the germline gene, which may be a read error. This rearrangement joins TRBV28 to TRBJ1-3; D unresolved. This CDR3 has 16 residues. CDR1 and CDR2 (germline): MDHEN, SYDVKM. CDR3 sequence: CVSSPLDTWTGNTIYF. The CDR3 DNA is TGTGTCAGCAGTCCCTTAGACACCTGGACTGGAAACACCATATATTTT.

The genes are TRBV19 and TRBJ2-7; no firm D call. Per germline, CDR1 LNHDA and CDR2 SQIVND (reference sequence). This CDR3 has 14 residues. Between the trimmed V and J ends, which lost 1 base and 2 bases, there was a span of 9 bases. In DNA, the CDR3 is TGTGCCAGTAGTATAGCCGCAGGACCCTACGAGCAGTACTTC. Translated: CASSIAAGPYEQYF.

The rearrangement uses TRBV6-2 or TRBV6-3 and TRBJ2-5; D is perhaps TRBD2 (7 bases). Deletions cut 0 bases from V and 4 bases from J, with 15 bases between. The CDR3 sequence is 16 residues long. CDR1 and CDR2 from the germline V gene are MNHEY and SVGEGT. CDR3 coding DNA: TGTGCCAGCAGTTACTCGAGGGGGGGCCGACGAGAGACCCAGTACTTC. Protein: CASSYSRGGRRETQYF.

Notes on this clonotype: A single base separates this from a much larger clone, so it may be a read error. This chain links TRBV10-3 with TRBJ2-5, with D maybe TRBD1 (6 bases). This CDR3 comprises 21 residues. Germline CDR1 is ENHRY and CDR2 is SYGVKD. Between the trimmed V and J ends, which lost 4 bases and 0 bases, there was a span of 30 bases. The CDR3 DNA is TGTGCCATCAGTGGGATAAACCCGGACAGTGTCAGGATTGGGTACCAAGAGACCCAGTACTTC. Translation: CAISGINPDSVRIGYQETQYF.

Ten or more counts support this clonotype. This rearrangement joins TRBV19 to TRBJ1-1, with a possible D match to TRBD1 (6 bases). Trimming cost V 9 bases and J 1 base, with 15 bases left between them. The CDR3 runs to 14 residues. Germline V gene data show CDR1 as LNHDA and CDR2 as SQIVND (reference sequence). The CDR3 is CASSPGGANTEAFF. The DNA of the CDR3 is TGTGCCAGCAGTCCCGGGGGGGCGAACACTGAAGCTTTCTTT.

There are many counts of this clonotype. This chain's CDR3 is CAWSPGQNTEAFF. For the CDR3, the DNA is TGTGCCTGGAGCCCGGGACAAAACACTGAAGCTTTCTTT. J is TRBJ1-1 and V is TRBV30, with D possibly being TRBD1 (6 bases). CDR1 is GTSNPN, CDR2 SVGIG, per germline (reference sequence). Between the trimmed V and J ends, which lost 3 bases and 2 bases, there was a span of 10 bases. The CDR3 runs 13 residues.

This clonotype was seen at least ten times. The CDR3 DNA is TGTGCCAGCAGCGCCGGGACAGGGCCTGTTGAAGCTTTCTTT. The encoded protein is CASSAGTGPVEAFF. V and J are TRBV2 and TRBJ1-1; 9 bases match TRBD1. Germline V gives CDR1 SNHLY, CDR2 FYNNEI. The V and J ends lost 6 bases and 7 bases, in that order; junction bases with no gene match: 9. The CDR3 has 14 amino acids. The full variable domain, its missing parts supplied by reference TRBV2 and TRBJ1-1, is EPEVTQTPSHQVTQMGQEVILRCVPISNHLYFYWYRQILGQKVEFLVSFYNNEISEKSEIFDDQFSVERPDGSNFTLKIRSTKLEDSAMYFCASSAGTGPVEAFFGQGTRLTVV.

This clonotype showed up many times. V usage is TRBV18 and J usage is TRBJ2-5; TRBD1 aligns across 9 bases. The V gene's germline CDR1 is KGHSH and CDR2 LQKENI. CDR3 length equals 15 residues. The junction had 6 bases not matched to a gene; V was cut back by 3 bases and J by 4 bases. CDR3 in amino acids: CASSPGTGNGETQYF. As DNA, the CDR3 is TGTGCCAGCTCACCGGGGACAGGGAATGGAGAGACCCAGTACTTC.

There are many counts of this clonotype. This chain connects TRBV5-1 to TRBJ1-2; 10 bases fit TRBD1. Germline V CDR1 and CDR2: SGHRS, YFSETQ. The J segment lost 1 base and the V segment lost 4 bases, leaving 4 bases of the junction unmatched. The CDR3 spans 15 residues. The CDR3 DNA sequence: TGCGCCAGCAGCCCATGGACAGGGGGTAACTATGGCTACACCTTC. Protein sequence: CASSPWTGGNYGYTF.

In its sample, this clonotype was seen many times. The chain links TRBV7-9 to TRBJ2-7; a possible D gene is TRBD1 (5 bases). The V end lost 5 bases, the J end lost 2 bases, and 13 bases lay between the germline ends. Germline CDR1 and CDR2: SEHNR and FQNEAQ (reference sequence). The CDR3 extends over 14 amino acids. The CDR3 protein is CASSPSPQAYEQYF. The CDR3 region has the DNA TGTGCCAGCAGCCCTAGTCCACAGGCCTACGAGCAGTACTTC.

This rearrangement joins TRBV29-1 to TRBJ2-2; D perhaps matches TRBD1 (5 bases). V lost 1 base and J 2 bases, leaving 8 bases between the germline ends. In germline, CDR1 is SQVTM, CDR2 ANQGSEA. This CDR3 comprises 14 residues. The CDR3 loop reads CSVEAGFNTGELFF. The DNA of the CDR3 is TGCAGCGTTGAAGCAGGGTTTAACACCGGGGAGCTGTTTTTT.

This clonotype was picked up one time. V is TRBV6-1 and J is TRBJ2-3, with TRBD2 matching 11 bases. Germline lookup yields CDR1 MNHNS and CDR2 SASEGT. The CDR3 runs to 21 residues. V was pared by 7 bases and J by 2 bases, with 23 bases of the junction left unmatched. The CDR3, as DNA: TGTGCCAGCATCAGAAGGGTTCCCAGACTAGCGGGATTTACAGACACAGATACGCAGTATTTT. Amino acids: CASIRRVPRLAGFTDTDTQYF.

This clonotype has ten or more counts. The chain links TRBV28 to TRBJ2-7, with a weak D call TRBD1 (5 bases). The ends were cut back, 6 bases at V and 2 bases at J, with 23 bases in the middle. Germline values: CDR1 MDHEN, CDR2 SYDVKM. This CDR3 is built from 17 residues. CDR3 coding DNA: TGTGCCAGCAGCCCCAGCCACAGGAATGCTTTAACCTACGAGCAGTACTTC. Translation gives CASSPSHRNALTYEQYF. The full variable domain, its missing parts supplied by reference TRBV28 and TRBJ2-7, is DVKVTQSSRYLVKRTGEKVFLECVQDMDHENMFWYRQDPGLGLRLIYFSYDVKMKEKGDIPEGYSVSREKKERFSLILESASTNQTSMYLCASSPSHRNALTYEQYFGPGTRLTVT.

This clonotype turned up a few times. V is TRBV20-1 and J is TRBJ1-2; weak D call: TRBD1 (5 bases). Germline assignment: CDR1 DFQATT and CDR2 SNEGSKA (reference sequence). V lost 3 bases to trimming and J lost 5 bases, with 13 bases between them. CDR3 length: 13 amino acids. The CDR3 spells CSASPGGIYGYTF. As DNA, the CDR3 is TGCAGTGCTAGTCCGGGGGGGATATATGGCTACACCTTC.

The rearrangement joins TRBV6-1 to TRBJ2-5; TRBD1 aligns across 9 bases. The CDR3 spans 17 residues. CDR1 is MNHNS, CDR2 SASEGT, per germline. After removal of 2 bases from V and 2 bases from J, the junction contained 9 bases not matched to a gene. CDR3 region: CASSERGTGGIQETQYF. In nucleotides, the CDR3 is TGTGCCAGCAGTGAAAGGGGCACAGGGGGCATACAAGAGACCCAGTACTTC.

As regards this clonotype: Possible read error: a much larger clone is one base away. CDR3: CAGNPLGSSGANVLTF. The CDR3 region has the DNA TGTGCCGGCAACCCCCTTGGTTCCTCTGGGGCCAACGTCCTGACTTTC. The chain links TRBV2 to TRBJ2-6, with D unclear. CDR1 is SNHLY and CDR2 is FYNNEI in the germline V gene. V shed 11 bases and J shed 0 bases, with 17 bases lying between them. The CDR3 is 16 residues long. The variable domain in full, completed from reference TRBV2 and TRBJ2-6, reads EPEVTQTPSHQVTQMGQEVILRCVPISNHLYFYWYRQILGQKVEFLVSFYNNEISEKSEIFDDQFSVERPDGSNFTLKIRSTKLEDSAMYFCAGNPLGSSGANVLTFGAGSRLTVL.

The V gene is TRBV10-3, the J gene TRBJ1-1; D is undetermined. Germline CDR1 is ENHRY and CDR2 is SYGVKD. V was pared by 3 bases and J by 1 base, with 9 bases between. The length of the CDR3 is 14 residues. The CDR3: CAISEGQRNTEAFF. In DNA form, the CDR3 reads TGTGCCATCAGTGAAGGGCAGCGGAACACTGAAGCTTTCTTT.

This clonotype has a count of ten or more. The rearrangement uses TRBV10-3 and TRBJ1-1; no clear D. The CDR3 consists of 12 residues. V gave up 7 bases and J gave up 7 bases, with 13 bases separating them. Germline V gene data show CDR1 as ENHRY and CDR2 as SYGVKD. The CDR3: CAIKEGHNEAFF. Written as DNA, the CDR3 is TGTGCCATCAAGGAAGGTCATAATGAAGCTTTCTTT.

The rearrangement joins TRBV19 to TRBJ1-5; possible D gene TRBD1, 5 bases. V lost 0 bases and J lost 2, with 11 bases in between. Germline V gene data show CDR1 as LNHDA and CDR2 as SQIVND (reference sequence). This CDR3 is 16 amino acids long. In DNA, the CDR3 is TGTGCCAGTAGTATAGATCCAGGGAAGGGCAATCAGCCCCAGCATTTT. It yields the protein CASSIDPGKGNQPQHF.

This clonotype was picked up a small number of times. This sequence joins TRBV29-1 and TRBJ2-3; the D is unclear. The CDR3 covers 13 residues. With 3 bases removed from V and 2 bases from J, the gap between germline ends came to 9 bases. Germline V gene lookup returns CDR1 SQVTM and CDR2 ANQGSEA. CDR3 region: CSVEPQTTDTQYF. In DNA, the CDR3 is TGCAGCGTTGAGCCACAGACCACAGATACGCAGTATTTT.

This clonotype was seen ten or more times. The chain carries TRBV18 and TRBJ2-7; weak D call: TRBD2 (5 bases). This CDR3 spans 14 amino acids. Germline loops: CDR1 KGHSH, CDR2 LQKENI. V was shortened by 3 bases and J by 0 bases, with 9 bases between the two germline ends. In DNA form, the CDR3 reads TGTGCCAGCTCACCGCCGGGATTCTCCTACGAGCAGTACTTC. It yields the protein CASSPPGFSYEQYF.

The CDR3: CASGIAGGYEQYF. The CDR3 bases are TGTGCCAGCGGAATAGCGGGAGGCTACGAGCAGTACTTC. The V and J genes are TRBV2 and TRBJ2-7, with 10 nucleotides matching TRBD2. V shed 8 bases and J 3 bases; nucleotides not matched to a gene: 4. Germline-derived CDR1 and CDR2 are SNHLY and FYNNEI. The CDR3 has 13 amino acids.